These 27 T cell receptor beta chains were all obtained from the same sample, sequenced in a study of glioma-infiltrating T cells. TCR alpha and beta CDR3 regions were amplified from RNA using iRepertoire nested multiplex PCR. TCRdb ran MiXCR on the multiplex PCR reads and lists one entry per CDR3 protein. In the table there are around 350,000 distinct CDR3 sequences, roughly two fifths of which are singletons. Material for sequencing was glioma tissue, nonneoplastic brain tissue, or PBMCs (not recorded which). The receptor set was obtained from a human donor with low-grade glioma or glioblastoma, undergoing nonglioma brain surgery, or in good health (not recorded which).

This chain uses TRBV5-4 with TRBJ2-7; 7 bases map to TRBD1. The DNA end is a closer match to TRBJ2-5, so the J assignment may be wrong. From germline, CDR1 is SGHNT and CDR2 YYREEE (reference sequence). This CDR3 spans 14 amino acids. The CDR3 coding sequence is TGTGCCAGCAGCCCGGGACAGCGGCAAGAGACCCAGTACTTC. As protein: CASSPGQRQETQYF.

The V and J genes are TRBV7-3 and TRBJ2-1; possible D gene TRBD1, 6 bases. The germline V gene encodes CDR1 SGHTA and CDR2 FQGTGA. The V end was cut by 5 bases, the J end by 0 bases, with 14 bases between. This CDR3 spans 16 amino acids. CDR3 region: CASSQWGPSSYNEQFF. CDR3 nucleotides: TGTGCCAGCAGCCAATGGGGGCCTAGCTCCTACAATGAGCAGTTCTTC.

This clonotype showed up many times. The chain couples TRBV2 to TRBJ2-7; 7 bases match TRBD2. J gave up 0 bases and V 7 bases, and 3 bases lay outside the gene matches. Per germline, CDR1 SNHLY and CDR2 FYNNEI. This CDR3 spans 13 amino acids. CDR3 sequence: CASNSGSSYEQYF. The CDR3, as DNA: TGTGCCAGCAATAGCGGGTCCTCCTACGAGCAGTACTTC.

The chain uses TRBV5-4 and TRBJ2-3, with unresolved D. Germline CDR1 and CDR2: SGHNT and YYREEE (reference sequence). Trimming took off 0 bases at V and 0 bases at J, with 5 bases between the two ends. CDR3 length: 14 amino acids. CDR3 region: CASSLDLSTDTQYF. For the CDR3, the DNA is TGTGCCAGCAGCTTGGATCTCAGCACAGATACGCAGTATTTT. Using reference TRBV5-4 and TRBJ2-3 for the parts outside the CDR3, the full variable domain is ETGVTQSPTHLIKTRGQQVTLRCSSQSGHNTVSWYQQALGQGPQFIFQYYREEENGRGNFPPRFSGLQFPNYSSELNVNALELDDSALYLCASSLDLSTDTQYFGPGTRLTVL.

Comments on this clonotype: A junction end diverges from the germline sequence, so it may reflect a read error. The chain joins TRBV6-1 to TRBJ2-2; the D gene is possibly TRBD1 (6 bases). There are 14 residues in the CDR3. Per germline, CDR1 MNHNS and CDR2 SASEGT. CDR3 DNA: TGTGCCAGCAGAAGCAGGGGTTATACCGGGGAGCTGCTTTTT. Translating gives CASRSRGYTGELLF.

There are many counts of this clonotype. The CDR3 DNA follows: TGTGCCAGCAGTTGGGAGTCGGGCTATGGCTACACCTTC. Protein: CASSWESGYGYTF. The chain couples TRBV28 to TRBJ1-2; D is unresolved. Trimming shortened V by 4 bases and J by 4 bases, and 10 bases separated the two germline ends. The germline gives CDR1 MDHEN, CDR2 SYDVKM. The CDR3 consists of 13 residues.

This clonotype has just a few counts. The CDR3 nucleotides are TGTGCCACCAGCAGAGGTGCTAATACGCAGTATTTT. The encoded protein is CATSRGANTQYF. J is TRBJ2-3 and V is TRBV15; D not resolved. This CDR3 has 12 residues. The V end was cut by 1 base, the J end by 7 bases, with 6 bases between. Germline-derived CDR1 and CDR2 are LNHNV and YYDKDF (reference sequence).

The chain joins TRBV15 to TRBJ2-7; 11 nucleotides line up with TRBD2. The length of the CDR3 is 15 residues. Germline V gene sequence: CDR1 LNHNV, CDR2 YYDKDF (reference sequence). V was clipped by 2 bases and J by 4 bases; unmatched bases: 4. CDR3 region: CATSRTSGSPYEQYF. The DNA of the CDR3 is TGTGCCACCAGCAGAACTAGCGGGAGTCCTTACGAGCAGTACTTC.

This chain joins TRBV12-3 or TRBV12-4 and TRBJ1-5; D not resolved. V was clipped by 3 bases and J by 1 base, with 4 bases between them. This CDR3 has 13 amino acids. The CDR3 nucleotides read TGTGCCAGCAGTTTCAGGAGCAATCAGCCCCAGCATTTT. Translating it yields CASSFRSNQPQHF.

Regarding this clonotype: An end of the junction differs from the germline gene, which may be a read error. The rearrangement joins TRBV7-2 to TRBJ2-1; 14 nucleotides line up with TRBD2. The CDR3 consists of 18 residues. Germline loops: CDR1 SGHTA, CDR2 FQGNSA. CDR3 amino acids: CASRTGTSGSRSYNEQFF. The CDR3 DNA reads TGTGCCAGCAGGACCGGGACTAGCGGGAGTCGCTCCTACAATGAGCAGTTCTTT.

The genes are TRBV6-1 and TRBJ1-5; TRBD1 aligns across 10 bases. The CDR3 consists of 17 residues. The germline CDR1 and CDR2 sequences are MNHNS and SASEGT. V was pared by 8 bases and J by 6 bases, with 16 bases of the junction left unmatched. The CDR3 DNA reads as TGTGCCAGCGGCAACCCCCCGGGACAGGGGTGGGTTCAGCCCCAGCATTTT. Encoded protein: CASGNPPGQGWVQPQHF.

The gene calls are TRBV2 and TRBJ1-2; D call uncertain. The CDR3 contains 14 residues. Germline V gene lookup returns CDR1 SNHLY and CDR2 FYNNEI. The germline V and J ends were trimmed by 3 bases and 4 bases, with 12 bases remaining between them. CDR3 nucleotides: TGTGCCAGCAGTGATCTTAGGTCGATCTATGGCTACACCTTC. Amino acids: CASSDLRSIYGYTF. Full variable domain (missing parts from reference TRBV2 and TRBJ1-2): EPEVTQTPSHQVTQMGQEVILRCVPISNHLYFYWYRQILGQKVEFLVSFYNNEISEKSEIFDDQFSVERPDGSNFTLKIRSTKLEDSAMYFCASSDLRSIYGYTFGSGTRLTVV.

This clonotype was observed many times. V is TRBV27 and J is TRBJ1-6, with D maybe TRBD1 (5 bases). The CDR3 runs 17 residues. Trimming took off 2 bases at V and 6 bases at J, with 17 bases between the two ends. CDR1 is MNHEY, CDR2 SMNVEV, per germline (reference sequence). The CDR3 is CASSLRFWGEVNSPLHF. The CDR3 DNA follows: TGTGCCAGCAGTTTACGTTTTTGGGGGGAGGTTAATTCACCCCTCCACTTT.

The rearrangement joins TRBV11-3 to TRBJ2-2; D not certain. With 4 bases removed from V and 6 bases from J, the gap between germline ends came to 9 bases. The CDR3 loop spans 13 amino acids. CDR1 and CDR2 from the germline V gene are SGHNT and YENEEA. In DNA, the CDR3 is TGTGCCAGCAGCTCGACCGCACCCGGGGAGCTGTTTTTT. It encodes CASSSTAPGELFF.

In this sample, this clonotype turned up a few times. The chain uses TRBV28 and TRBJ1-1; D is ambiguous. The CDR3 extends over 13 amino acids. V was clipped by 8 bases and J by 3 bases, with 13 bases between them. Germline-derived CDR1 and CDR2 are MDHEN and SYDVKM. CDR3 DNA: TGTGCCAGCCTCTCCTACATGGACACTGAAGCTTTCTTT. It is translated as CASLSYMDTEAFF.

This clonotype was seen a few times. The rearrangement joins TRBV28 to TRBJ1-6, with D possibly TRBD1 on 6 matching bases. CDR1 is MDHEN and CDR2 is SYDVKM in the germline V gene. V lost 1 base, J lost 10 bases, and 14 bases lay in between. This CDR3 spans 15 amino acids. DNA of the CDR3: TGTGCCAGCAGTTTATCCCCGGGGGGCGAATCACCCCTCCACTTT. This gives the protein CASSLSPGGESPLHF.

The chain carries TRBV5-4 and TRBJ2-3; 8 bases agree with TRBD2. This CDR3 is 14 amino acids long. The trim removed 2 bases at V and 4 bases at J, leaving 3 bases unmatched. The V gene's germline CDR1 is SGHNT and CDR2 YYREEE (reference sequence). In nucleotides, the CDR3 is TGTGCCAGCAGCTTCCAGCGGGAGTCAGATACGCAGTATTTT. This sequence encodes CASSFQRESDTQYF.

The chain uses TRBV20-1 and TRBJ2-1; 9 nucleotides line up with TRBD2. This CDR3 has 14 residues. From germline, CDR1 is DFQATT and CDR2 SNEGSKA (reference sequence). With V trimmed by 5 bases and J by 3 bases, 5 bases remained unmatched. The CDR3 DNA is TGCAGTGCTCTTAGCGGGAGCGGCTACAATGAGCAGTTCTTC. Amino acid sequence: CSALSGSGYNEQFF.

The chain recombines TRBV18 with TRBJ2-1; 7 nucleotides agree with TRBD1. With V trimmed by 3 bases and J by 8 bases, 13 bases remained unmatched. CDR3 length: 16 residues. In germline, CDR1 is KGHSH, CDR2 LQKENI. The DNA for the CDR3 is TGTGCCAGCTCACCTACCGTCCCGGGACAGTGCTATGAGCAGTTCTTC. Translating gives CASSPTVPGQCYEQFF.

This clonotype was recorded a few times. The rearrangement joins TRBV20-1 to TRBJ1-1; no reliable D call. Trimming removed 3 bases at V and 2 bases at J, with 10 bases between. In germline, CDR1 is DFQATT, CDR2 SNEGSKA (reference sequence). This CDR3 is built from 13 residues. This CDR3 reads CSARKDPNTEAFF. DNA for the CDR3: TGCAGTGCTAGGAAAGATCCTAACACTGAAGCTTTCTTT.

The chain couples TRBV27 to TRBJ2-7; D possibly corresponds to TRBD2 (6 bases). The V end lost 5 bases, the J end lost 6 bases, and 17 bases lay between the germline ends. Per germline, CDR1 MNHEY and CDR2 SMNVEV (reference sequence). CDR3 size: 14 residues. The DNA for the CDR3 is TGTGCCAGCAGTCCCCCCATAGGCGGGGCCGAGCAGTACTTC. Translated: CASSPPIGGAEQYF.

The chain carries TRBV28 and TRBJ2-7; unclear D gene. The germline gives CDR1 MDHEN, CDR2 SYDVKM. V lost 2 bases and J lost 7, with 9 bases in between. The CDR3 is 12 residues long. CDR3 amino acids: CASSLTEGEQYF. The CDR3 nucleotides are TGTGCCAGCAGTTTAACGGAAGGGGAGCAGTACTTC.

This clonotype was counted only a few times. CDR3 DNA: TGTGCCATCACAAGGACAGCTAGCTCCTACGAGCAGTACTTC. It translates to CAITRTASSYEQYF. This chain joins TRBV10-3 and TRBJ2-7; possibly TRBD1 for D (6 bases). V was pared by 7 bases and J by 0 bases, with 13 bases between. Germline values: CDR1 ENHRY, CDR2 SYGVKD. This CDR3 comprises 14 residues.

On this clonotype itself: A much larger clonotype is one base distant, so this may be a read error. This rearrangement joins TRBV15 to TRBJ2-1; the D is unclear. This CDR3 is 13 amino acids long. V lost 1 base to trimming and J lost 9 bases, with 10 bases between them. Germline loops: CDR1 LNHNV, CDR2 YYDKDF (reference sequence). The CDR3 DNA sequence: TGTGCCACCAGCAGAGGGGGAAGTCGTGAGCAGTTCTTC. It translates to CATSRGGSREQFF.

This chain links TRBV20-1 with TRBJ2-3, with 7 bases lining up with TRBD2. The CDR3 spans 15 residues. V shed 0 bases and J 1 base; nucleotides not matched to a gene: 4. In germline, CDR1 is DFQATT, CDR2 SNEGSKA (reference sequence). Here the CDR3 DNA reads TGCAGTGCTAGAGAGTATACTAGCGGCACAGATACGCAGTATTTT. Translating it yields CSAREYTSGTDTQYF.

The gene calls are TRBV20-1 and TRBJ1-4, with D possibly TRBD1 on 5 matching bases. Germline V CDR1 and CDR2: DFQATT, SNEGSKA (reference sequence). CDR3 length: 13 amino acids. V was clipped by 5 bases and J by 4 bases, with 11 bases between them. The CDR3 protein is CSARGGINEKLFF. The CDR3 DNA is TGCAGTGCTCGGGGGGGGATTAATGAAAAACTGTTTTTT.

This clonotype was recorded a few times. V and J are TRBV5-1 and TRBJ2-3; 9 bases line up with TRBD1. V lost 1 base, J lost 2 bases, and 2 bases stayed unmatched. CDR3 length: 15 residues. Germline V CDR1 and CDR2: SGHRS, YFSETQ. The CDR3 coding sequence is TGCGCCAGCAGCTTGACAGGGGGCTCCACAGATACGCAGTATTTT. Translated: CASSLTGGSTDTQYF.